Listed below are T cell receptor beta chains from one sample, sequenced in a study of identical twins. TCRdb ran MiXCR on the 5' RACE reads and lists one entry per CDR3 protein. The sample contains hundreds of thousands of distinct CDR3 sequences, approximately 13% of which appear only once. This sample was shared with a second study, whose subject was yellow fever vaccine responses in identical twins.

Sequencing used CD8+ T cells sorted from blood. These receptors were obtained from a woman aged 18-30 years in good health. Each CDR3 is given with its conserved first and last residue.

CASSPEELPLQETQYF | TRBV3-1
CASKGREVRETQYF | TRBV6-1
CASSPPPGSGINNEQFF | TRBV12-3/TRBV12-4
CASSLELIPGQGGYGYTF | TRBV11-2
CASRDRDFGNQPQHF | TRBV28
CASSPGTDQATGELFF | TRBV3-1
CASSLLLAGEGGETQYF | TRBV12-3/TRBV12-4
CASSVADSYEQYF | TRBV9
CASSSTGTGGELFF | TRBV12-3/TRBV12-4
CASSVERAGETQYF | TRBV9
CASSSRDSPWISNQPQHF | TRBV7-8
CASSAEGTRPYNEQFF | TRBV2
CASSQGQGSSYEQYF | TRBV12-3/TRBV12-4
CASSLVRSRNNEQFF | TRBV27
CASRAPAANEQFF | TRBV12-3/TRBV12-4
CASSSKGGNSYNEQFF | TRBV7-9
CASSQVPRNEQFF | TRBV4-1
CASRGQGLRGYTF | TRBV28
CSANTDWGTGGKDEQFF | TRBV20-1
CAISGGSTDTQYF | TRBV24-1
CASSIWDSGGASPLHF | TRBV12-3/TRBV12-4
CASSQPGALFSGYTF | TRBV7-2
CATSTGTDYLNTDTQYF | TRBV24-1
CASSDTGTAWNSPLHF | TRBV27
CAMSSGRLSYNEQFF | TRBV5-6
CASDEGTSGSLGSYEQYF | TRBV6-1
CSADRTIDGYTF | TRBV20-1
CASSLGWTGPANYGYTF | TRBV7-9
CASSDSLSGTDTQYF | TRBV6-4
CSARVEELEQFF | TRBV20-1
CASSLWTSTGELFF | TRBV27
CASSQGGPYSYNEQFF | TRBV14
CASSPRGLGRGGYTF | TRBV11-1
CASSSDYSVETQYF | TRBV7-9
CASSWGTQGSYSNQPQHF | TRBV28
CASREWDSYNEKLFF | TRBV19
CCARDLSQGRDEQFF | TRBV20-1
CSGAGISGNTIYF | TRBV20-1
CAISSRVSRAGEGQNIQYF | TRBV12-3/TRBV12-4
CASSTDDSLRDGTGELFF | TRBV11-2
CAISEAGRGQETQYF | TRBV10-3
CATSDWGVETQYF | TRBV24-1
CASSPRVSMNTGELFF | TRBV12-3/TRBV12-4
CVSSVDMTYNEQFF | TRBV9
CASSSQGKEQFF | TRBV27
CASSKTGNEQFF | TRBV6-2/TRBV6-3
CASSRGIGAYNEQFF | TRBV27
CASTQGGFSYNEQFF | TRBV5-5
CSVRTGSSYNEQFF | TRBV29-1
CASSADRDYGYTF | TRBV28
CATRSGTGELFF | TRBV24-1